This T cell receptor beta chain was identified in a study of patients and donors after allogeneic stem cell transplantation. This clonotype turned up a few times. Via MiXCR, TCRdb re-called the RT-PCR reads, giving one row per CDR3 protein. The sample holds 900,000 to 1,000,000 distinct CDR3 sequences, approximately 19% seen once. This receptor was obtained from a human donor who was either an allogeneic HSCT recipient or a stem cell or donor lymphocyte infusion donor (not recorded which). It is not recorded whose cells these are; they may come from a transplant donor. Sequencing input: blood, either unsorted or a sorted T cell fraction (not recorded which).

In nucleotides, the CDR3 is TGTGCCACCAGCAGACAGGGGGCGTATGGCTACACCTTC. It encodes CATSRQGAYGYTF. The V gene is TRBV15, the J gene TRBJ1-2, with 8 bases matching TRBD1. The CDR3 contains 13 residues. Trimming took 2 bases from V and 5 from J; bases not matched to a gene: 1. From germline, CDR1 is LNHNV and CDR2 YYDKDF (reference sequence).